This T cell receptor beta chain was recovered during a study of blood T cell repertoires in COVID-19. Repertoires were generated with immunoSEQ multiplex PCR, while TCRdb's copy carries only in-frame clones and drops some. This table has approximately 37,000 clones, about 90% appearing once. The CDR3 length is 13 residues. CDR1 SGHDT and CDR2 YYEEEE come from the germline V gene. The J segment lost 6 bases and the V segment lost 3 bases, leaving 0 bases of the junction unmatched. This clone was recorded only once. The sequencing input was peripheral blood. The chain is built from TRBV5-6 and TRBJ2-3, with 11 bases that match TRBD2. The clonotype comes from a man aged 80 or over with active COVID-19. CDR3: CASSWTSGDTQYF. The CDR3, as DNA: TGTGCCAGCAGCTGGACTAGCGGGGATACGCAGTATTTT.